Each of the 21 T cell receptor beta chains below was sequenced from the same sample in a study of neurological immune-mediated disorders. Time point described: technical triplicate 2. Each CDR3 protein is one row after TCRdb ran MiXCR on the 5' RACE reads. The repertoire holds about 59,000 distinct CDR3 sequences, with 20% to 30% as singletons. Material: PBMCs. The receptors derive from a man aged 55 to 70 with HTLV-1-associated myelopathy (HAM/TSP).

This clonotype was observed at least ten times. In DNA, the CDR3 is TGTGCCAGCAGTTACTTGGCGACTAGTGCCGGGGAGCTGTTTTTT. Translating gives CASSYLATSAGELFF. V gene TRBV6-5 combines with J gene TRBJ2-2; weak D call: TRBD2 (6 bases). Germline V lookup: CDR1 MNHEY, CDR2 SVGAGI. The V end lost 1 base, the J end lost 6 bases, and 12 bases lay between the germline ends. The CDR3 sequence is 15 residues long.

This clonotype was seen repeatedly, ten times or more. The chain recombines TRBV29-1 with TRBJ1-1; D is unclear. V dropped 3 bases and J dropped 6 bases, with 8 bases sitting between them. The length of the CDR3 is 11 residues. Germline V CDR1 and CDR2: SQVTM, ANQGSEA. CDR3 DNA sequence: TGCAGCGTTGAGGGGAGCCCTGAAGCTTTCTTT. This encodes CSVEGSPEAFF.

This clonotype has just one count. The chain joins TRBV10-3 to TRBJ2-2; TRBD1 matches 7 bases. The trim removed 2 bases at V and 2 bases at J, leaving 2 bases unmatched. The germline V gene encodes CDR1 ENHRY and CDR2 SYGVKD. There are 15 residues in the CDR3. The CDR3 nucleotides read TGTGCCATCAGTGAGGGGACAGCCAACACCGGGGAGCTGTTTTTT. Translation: CAISEGTANTGELFF.

This clonotype was counted ten times or more. The chain is built from TRBV20-1 and TRBJ2-4, with a tentative D call TRBD1 (6 bases). In germline, CDR1 is DFQATT, CDR2 SNEGSKA (reference sequence). The CDR3 is 13 amino acids. Trimming cost V 6 bases and J 6 bases, with 15 bases left between them. The CDR3 loop reads CSAATGPSNIQYF. The CDR3 DNA follows: TGCAGTGCAGCGACAGGTCCCTCAAACATTCAGTACTTC.

This clonotype was recorded at least ten times. The chain recombines TRBV29-1 with TRBJ2-1, with TRBD2 matching over 7 bases. The ends lost 7 bases at V and 8 bases at J; junction bases unmatched: 11. The CDR3 contains 13 residues. Germline CDR1 reads SQVTM; CDR2 reads ANQGSEA. This CDR3 reads CSASSGRGDEQFF. The DNA for the CDR3 is TGCAGCGCCTCTAGCGGAAGAGGGGATGAGCAGTTCTTC.

This clonotype came up many times. CDR3 sequence: CASSPGTDGYTF. The CDR3 DNA sequence: TGCGCCAGCAGCCCCGGGACAGACGGCTACACCTTC. The chain recombines TRBV5-1 with TRBJ1-2; 7 bases are shared with TRBD1. V shed 4 bases and J 8 bases; nucleotides not matched to a gene: 5. CDR1 SGHRS and CDR2 YFSETQ come from the germline V gene. This CDR3 is built from 12 residues. The whole variable domain, filled in from reference TRBV5-1 and TRBJ1-2, reads KAGVTQTPRYLIKTRGQQVTLSCSPISGHRSVSWYQQTPGQGLQFLFEYFSETQRNKGNFPGRFSGRQFSNSRSEMNVSTLELGDSALYLCASSPGTDGYTFGSGTRLTVV.

Ten or more counts support this clonotype. The J gene is TRBJ2-7, the V gene TRBV10-3; no firm D call. V lost 8 bases, J lost 0 bases, and 11 bases lay in between. The CDR3 runs 13 residues. Germline loops: CDR1 ENHRY, CDR2 SYGVKD. CDR3 nucleotides: TGTGCCATCGGTCCCAAGAGCTCCTACGAGCAGTACTTC. Translated, it gives CAIGPKSSYEQYF.

This clonotype was detected many times. This chain joins TRBV7-2 and TRBJ2-1; 11 bases match TRBD2. The CDR3 contains 15 residues. Per germline, CDR1 SGHTA and CDR2 FQGNSA. Trimming removed 4 bases from V and 7 bases from J; junction bases left unmatched: 6. CDR3: CASSYIAGGSNEQFF. The CDR3 DNA follows: TGTGCCAGCAGCTATATAGCGGGAGGGTCAAATGAGCAGTTCTTC.

This clonotype was recorded many times. The V call is TRBV15, the J call TRBJ1-5; 9 nucleotides match TRBD1. This CDR3 has 16 amino acids. CDR1 is LNHNV and CDR2 is YYDKDF in the germline V gene (reference sequence). J lost 6 bases, V lost 4 bases, and 10 bases had no gene match. CDR3 in DNA: TGTGCCACCAGCACAGGGACAGGGAAAGGAAGTCAGCCCCAGCATTTT. Amino acid sequence: CATSTGTGKGSQPQHF.

This clonotype came up many times. This rearrangement joins TRBV5-1 to TRBJ2-1, with 7 bases aligning to TRBD2. V lost 3 bases to trimming and J lost 7 bases; unmatched junction nucleotides: 7. The CDR3 has 14 residues. Per germline, CDR1 SGHRS and CDR2 YFSETQ. CDR3 sequence (DNA): TGCGCCAGCAGCTGGGGGGGGGAGGGGAATGAGCAGTTCTTC. Translating gives CASSWGGEGNEQFF. The full variable domain, its missing parts supplied by reference TRBV5-1 and TRBJ2-1, is KAGVTQTPRYLIKTRGQQVTLSCSPISGHRSVSWYQQTPGQGLQFLFEYFSETQRNKGNFPGRFSGRQFSNSRSEMNVSTLELGDSALYLCASSWGGEGNEQFFGPGTRLTVL.

This clonotype occurred many times. The chain recombines TRBV28 with TRBJ2-2; D is perhaps TRBD1 (5 bases). CDR1 is MDHEN, CDR2 SYDVKM, per germline. The CDR3 runs 13 residues. The germline V and J ends were trimmed by 6 bases and 4 bases, with 9 bases remaining between them. CDR3 DNA: TGTGCCAGCAGATACCAGGGCACCGGGGAGCTGTTTTTT. It yields the protein CASRYQGTGELFF. Filled out from reference TRBV28 and TRBJ2-2, the complete variable domain reads DVKVTQSSRYLVKRTGEKVFLECVQDMDHENMFWYRQDPGLGLRLIYFSYDVKMKEKGDIPEGYSVSREKKERFSLILESASTNQTSMYLCASRYQGTGELFFGEGSRLTVL.

This clonotype was counted many times. This chain joins TRBV5-1 and TRBJ1-3; D not resolved. Germline values: CDR1 SGHRS, CDR2 YFSETQ. The CDR3 spans 15 residues. The ends were cut back, 0 bases at V and 2 bases at J, with 9 bases in the middle. The CDR3 region is CASSLAGNPGNTIYF. CDR3 coding DNA: TGCGCCAGCAGCTTGGCTGGGAATCCTGGAAACACCATATATTTT.

The table lists this clonotype with many counts. The V gene is TRBV5-1, the J gene TRBJ2-7; D unclear. The CDR3 length is 11 residues. CDR1 is SGHRS, CDR2 YFSETQ, per germline. V dropped 0 bases and J dropped 7 bases, with 5 bases sitting between them. The CDR3 loop reads CASSLEGEQYF. CDR3 bases: TGCGCCAGCAGCTTGGAGGGAGAGCAGTACTTC.

This clonotype was picked up many times. The chain employs TRBV5-1 and TRBJ2-6, with D maybe TRBD1 (5 bases). From germline, CDR1 is SGHRS and CDR2 YFSETQ. V was cut by 3 bases and J by 2 bases, with 12 bases left in between. This CDR3 spans 16 amino acids. CDR3 sequence reads: CASSSLARAGANVLTF. In DNA form, the CDR3 reads TGCGCCAGCAGCTCGCTCGCCAGGGCTGGGGCCAACGTCCTGACTTTC.

This clonotype was recorded at least ten times. V usage is TRBV5-1 and J usage is TRBJ2-3; D is perhaps TRBD1 or TRBD2 (5 bases each). CDR1 is SGHRS, CDR2 YFSETQ, per germline. Trimming took 0 bases from V and 5 from J, leaving 16 bases between them. The CDR3 contains 16 residues. Written as DNA, the CDR3 is TGCGCCAGCAGCTTGGTTGGGGGTAACGCGCGAGATACGCAGTATTTT. Encoded protein: CASSLVGGNARDTQYF.

This clonotype was seen many times. The V gene is TRBV5-1, the J gene TRBJ2-3; D possibly corresponds to TRBD2 (6 bases). V gave up 4 bases and J gave up 1 base, with 25 bases separating them. The germline V gene encodes CDR1 SGHRS and CDR2 YFSETQ. The CDR3 consists of 19 residues. The CDR3 nucleotides read TGCGCCAGCAGCCCTGGTGGTACTGGGAGGAGGATTGGCACAGATACGCAGTATTTT. Protein sequence: CASSPGGTGRRIGTDTQYF.

The V gene is TRBV9, the J gene TRBJ2-6; 8 bases agree with TRBD2. The V gene's germline CDR1 is SGDLS and CDR2 YYNGEE. This CDR3 is 16 amino acids long. The V and J ends lost 0 bases and 2 bases, in that order; junction bases with no gene match: 1. CDR3 loop: CASSVGAGAGANVLTF. The CDR3 DNA reads as TGTGCCAGCAGCGTAGGAGCGGGAGCTGGGGCCAACGTCCTGACTTTC.

This clonotype came up many times. J is TRBJ2-1 and V is TRBV12-3 or TRBV12-4, with D unclear. The length of the CDR3 is 12 residues. V was trimmed by 6 bases and J by 7 bases, leaving 10 bases between them. The CDR3 DNA is TGTGCCAGCAGGCGGAGTCTTAATGAGCAGTTCTTC. Translating gives CASRRSLNEQFF.

Many counts were recorded for this clonotype. The chain carries TRBV3-1 and TRBJ2-3, with D unclear. This CDR3 has 14 amino acids. Looked up from germline, CDR1 is LGHDT and CDR2 is YNNKEL (reference sequence). Trimming shortened V by 4 bases and J by 2 bases, and 10 bases separated the two germline ends. In DNA, the CDR3 is TGTGCCAGCAGCCGCCAGGCGAACACAGATACGCAGTATTTT. Encoded protein: CASSRQANTDTQYF.

This clonotype has ten or more counts. J is TRBJ2-2 and V is TRBV20-1; 12 bases agree with TRBD2. Looked up from germline, CDR1 is DFQATT and CDR2 is SNEGSKA (reference sequence). This CDR3 region has 16 residues. With V trimmed by 6 bases and J by 6 bases, 11 bases remained unmatched. CDR3 nucleotides: TGCAGTGCGCCGACGGTGACTAGCGGGAGTCCCGGGGAGCTGTTTTTT. It codes for CSAPTVTSGSPGELFF.

The sample holds many counts of this clonotype. V is TRBV3-1 and J is TRBJ1-5; D might be TRBD1 (5 bases). V was cut by 1 base and J by 6 bases, with 7 bases left in between. The CDR3 covers 13 residues. Per the germline V gene, CDR1 is LGHDT and CDR2 is YNNKEL (reference sequence). The CDR3 loop is CASSQGGGQPQHF. The CDR3 DNA is TGTGCCAGCAGCCAAGGCGGGGGTCAGCCCCAGCATTTT.